This T cell receptor (beta chain) was sequenced in a study of blood T cells in healthy people across ages. Every participating donor contributed around 9.5 milliliters of peripheral blood through a draw. Primed by a sample-barcoded 5' primer and a J-beta primer mix, a second PCR proceeded for roughly 7 to 11 cycles. TCRdb re-analysed the 5' RACE reads in MiXCR, keeping a single row per CDR3 protein. Of some 1.5 million distinct CDR3 sequences in the sample, 28% are singletons; the top ten hold around 7.7%. Germline V gene lookup returns CDR1 MNHEY and CDR2 SVGAGI. Trimming removed 4 bases from V and 0 bases from J, with 13 bases in between. CDR3 length: 16 residues.

V and J are TRBV6-5 and TRBJ2-4; D may be TRBD2 (5 bases). The TCR comes from a woman aged 25-40 years in good health. Sequenced sample: blood. The CDR3 nucleotides read TGTGCCAGCAGTTCCTCGAGGAGCGGAGCCAAAAACATTCAGTACTTC. Translation: CASSSSRSGAKNIQYF.